These 3 T cell receptor beta chains came from one sample sequenced in a study of T cell changes during pregnancy in multiple sclerosis. The data were produced by immunoSEQ multiplex PCR, yet TCRdb's version contains in-frame clones alone and is incomplete. The sample comprises about 50,000 clones, 91% of which are singletons, and around 10% rests with the top ten. Source: CD8+ T cells from peripheral blood mononuclear cells, taken after pregnancy. These receptors came from a female donor with multiple sclerosis, enrolled in a pregnancy study.

The rearrangement joins TRBV5-6 to TRBJ1-1, with D maybe TRBD1 (5 bases). V was shortened by 1 base and J by 0 bases, with 13 bases between the two germline ends. Germline V gene lookup returns CDR1 SGHDT and CDR2 YYEEEE. The CDR3 has 16 amino acids. CDR3 nucleotide sequence: TGTGCCAGCAGCTTGCTGACAGAACACATGAACACTGAAGCTTTCTTT. As protein: CASSLLTEHMNTEAFF.

The V and J genes are TRBV19 and TRBJ2-7; no reliable D call. V lost 0 bases to trimming and J lost 2 bases, with 14 bases between them. CDR1 is LNHDA and CDR2 is SQIVND in the germline V gene (reference sequence). The CDR3 loop spans 16 amino acids. The CDR3 loop is CASSIDLRQVAYEQYF. Here the CDR3 DNA reads TGTGCCAGTAGTATAGATCTTCGGCAGGTAGCCTACGAGCAGTACTTC.

The V and J genes are TRBV13 and TRBJ2-1; 8 bases are shared with TRBD1. The CDR3 extends over 15 amino acids. The ends lost 4 bases at V and 5 bases at J; junction bases unmatched: 7. Germline assignment: CDR1 PRHDT and CDR2 FYEKMQ (reference sequence). CDR3 sequence: CASSSPGQVHNEQFF. The CDR3 nucleotides are TGTGCCAGCAGCTCACCGGGACAGGTTCACAATGAGCAGTTCTTC.